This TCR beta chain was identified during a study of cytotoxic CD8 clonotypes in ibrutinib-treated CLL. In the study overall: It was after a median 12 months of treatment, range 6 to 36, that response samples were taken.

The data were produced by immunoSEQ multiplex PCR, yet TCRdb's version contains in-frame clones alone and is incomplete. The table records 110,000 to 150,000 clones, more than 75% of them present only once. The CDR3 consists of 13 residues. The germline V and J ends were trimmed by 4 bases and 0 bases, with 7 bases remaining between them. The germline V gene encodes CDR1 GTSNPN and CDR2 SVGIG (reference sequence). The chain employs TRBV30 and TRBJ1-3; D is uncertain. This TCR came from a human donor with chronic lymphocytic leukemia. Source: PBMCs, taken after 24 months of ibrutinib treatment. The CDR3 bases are TGTGCCTGGACTATAGACTCTGGAAACACCATATATTTT. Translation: CAWTIDSGNTIYF.